The present entry profiles one T cell receptor (beta chain) with its context. CDR1 MGHRA and CDR2 YSYEKL come from the germline V gene. The CDR3 is 18 amino acids. After removal of 1 base from V and 5 bases from J, the junction contained 6 bases not matched to a gene. This record belongs to a study of T cell changes during pregnancy in multiple sclerosis. Method: immunoSEQ multiplex PCR; TCRdb's copy keeps in-frame clones and lacks some. The sample yields under 80,000 clones, roughly 90% seen once. The receptor's source is a female donor with multiple sclerosis, enrolled in a pregnancy study. Sequences were derived from peripheral blood, sampled in the second trimester of pregnancy. The chain employs TRBV4-1 and TRBJ2-2; TRBD2 matches at 14 bases. The CDR3 protein is CASSQGGLAGVGTGELFF. The CDR3 DNA sequence: TGCGCCAGCAGCCAAGGGGGACTAGCGGGAGTGGGGACCGGGGAGCTGTTTTTT.